The 29 T cell receptor beta chains below all came from one sample that was sequenced in a study of CXCR3-negative and CXCR3-positive naive CD8 T cells. 5' RACE with UMI labels generated the TRB cDNA libraries. TCRdb reprocessed the 5' RACE reads, keeping one entry per CDR3 protein, no DNA. The sample yields approximately 83,000 distinct CDR3 sequences, of which the top ten take up about 1.6%. Sequencing was performed on naive CXCR3- CD8+ T cells from blood. The sample's subset: CD45RO-CCR7+CD27+CD95- naive CD8+ T cells lacking CXCR3 (TNR3-). These receptors originate from a human donor in good health. Some clones in this sample may be carry-over from other donors' samples.

This chain joins TRBV29-1 and TRBJ1-1; the D call from TCRdb, TRBD1, cannot be confirmed without DNA. The CDR3 is made up of 12 amino acids. Germline assignment: CDR1 SQVTM and CDR2 ANQGSEA. CDR3 sequence: CSAVARGTEAFF.

The rearrangement uses TRBV4-1 and TRBJ2-7; TCRdb's assignment of TRBD1 cannot be checked, as there is no DNA. The CDR3 has 15 amino acids. CDR1 MGHRA and CDR2 YSYEKL come from the germline V gene. The CDR3 sequence: CASSQATGLLFEQYF.

The rearrangement links TRBV20-1 to TRBJ1-5. This CDR3 has 16 residues. Germline V CDR1 and CDR2: DFQATT, SNEGSKA (reference sequence). CDR3: CSAREGRAASNQPQHF.

J is TRBJ2-7 and V is TRBV20-1; the TCRdb D gene call, TRBD1, has no DNA to confirm it. The CDR3 is made up of 12 amino acids. The germline gives CDR1 DFQATT, CDR2 SNEGSKA (reference sequence). CDR3 protein: CSARAGAYEQYF.

The chain is built from TRBV7-9 and TRBJ2-5; TCRdb proposes TRBD1, but this gene call is untestable without DNA. The germline gives CDR1 SEHNR, CDR2 FQNEAQ (reference sequence). The CDR3 loop spans 14 amino acids. CDR3 amino acids: CASSGRDFQETQYF.

J is TRBJ2-5 and V is TRBV28. The germline V gene encodes CDR1 MDHEN and CDR2 SYDVKM. The CDR3 extends over 15 amino acids. The CDR3 loop reads CASSSTSGPQETQYF.

This chain links TRBV7-6 with TRBJ2-1. Germline V gene sequence: CDR1 SGHVS, CDR2 FNYEAQ. The CDR3 spans 15 residues. CDR3 residues: CASSLEAASYNEQFF.

The J gene is TRBJ2-2, the V gene TRBV28. The V gene's germline CDR1 is MDHEN and CDR2 SYDVKM. The CDR3 runs 11 residues. CDR3 sequence reads: CASRDVGELFF. Full variable domain (remainder filled in from reference TRBV28 and TRBJ2-2): DVKVTQSSRYLVKRTGEKVFLECVQDMDHENMFWYRQDPGLGLRLIYFSYDVKMKEKGDIPEGYSVSREKKERFSLILESASTNQTSMYLCASRDVGELFFGEGSRLTVL.

V and J are TRBV7-9 and TRBJ2-7; TCRdb calls TRBD2, which cannot be checked without DNA. CDR1 is SEHNR, CDR2 FQNEAQ, per germline (reference sequence). The CDR3 sequence is 13 residues long. The chain's CDR3 is CASSEVPQYEQYF.

V and J are TRBV5-1 and TRBJ1-1; TCRdb's D gene call, TRBD1, goes unchecked for lack of DNA. This CDR3 has 14 residues. Germline V gene sequence: CDR1 SGHRS, CDR2 YFSETQ. CDR3 region: CASKDGGMNTEAFF. Full variable domain (missing parts from reference TRBV5-1 and TRBJ1-1): KAGVTQTPRYLIKTRGQQVTLSCSPISGHRSVSWYQQTPGQGLQFLFEYFSETQRNKGNFPGRFSGRQFSNSRSEMNVSTLELGDSALYLCASKDGGMNTEAFFGQGTRLTVV.

The rearrangement links TRBV20-1 to TRBJ2-7; checking the TCRdb D call of TRBD1 is not possible without DNA. The CDR3 is 14 amino acids. Germline V gives CDR1 DFQATT, CDR2 SNEGSKA (reference sequence). The CDR3 here is CSASKGTVIYEQYF.

J is TRBJ2-1 and V is TRBV7-9; with no DNA, the TCRdb D assignment of TRBD1 cannot be verified. From germline, CDR1 is SEHNR and CDR2 FQNEAQ (reference sequence). The CDR3 loop spans 13 amino acids. This CDR3 reads CASSRTEDNEQFF.

The chain couples TRBV5-1 to TRBJ2-2; the D call of TRBD1 rests on TCRdb alone, since no DNA is present to check it. This CDR3 spans 13 amino acids. Germline loops: CDR1 SGHRS, CDR2 YFSETQ. CDR3: CASSAPGTGELFF.

The gene calls are TRBV7-9 and TRBJ2-7; lacking DNA, the TRBD2 call made by TCRdb goes unchecked. Germline values: CDR1 SEHNR, CDR2 FQNEAQ (reference sequence). The CDR3 covers 14 residues. CDR3 sequence reads: CASSSGLETYEQYF.

This sequence joins TRBV7-8 and TRBJ1-6. The CDR3 is 15 residues long. Germline-derived CDR1 and CDR2 are SGHVS and FQNEAQ. The CDR3 sequence is CASSIYKNSNSPLHF.

V and J are TRBV25-1 and TRBJ1-2; the TCRdb D gene call, TRBD1, has no DNA to confirm it. The CDR3 contains 15 residues. CDR1 is MGHDK, CDR2 SYGVNS, per germline. CDR3 sequence reads: CASSEYQRGQDGYTF.

The J gene is TRBJ1-1, the V gene TRBV27; TCRdb picks TRBD1, but there is no DNA to check that call. The CDR3 is 12 amino acids. Germline V CDR1 and CDR2: MNHEY, SMNVEV (reference sequence). Here the CDR3 reads CASATGGTEAFF.

The chain employs TRBV7-2 and TRBJ2-3. Germline lookup yields CDR1 SGHTA and CDR2 FQGNSA. The CDR3 is made up of 14 amino acids. Here the CDR3 reads CASSLVHRTDTQYF.

The chain uses TRBV29-1 and TRBJ2-3; absent DNA, TCRdb's TRBD1 call cannot be checked. The length of the CDR3 is 13 residues. Germline lookup yields CDR1 SQVTM and CDR2 ANQGSEA. The CDR3 reads CSARDSNTDTQYF.

The chain carries TRBV20-1 and TRBJ2-2; TCRdb designates TRBD2, a call that cannot be tested without DNA. The germline V gene encodes CDR1 DFQATT and CDR2 SNEGSKA (reference sequence). The CDR3 extends over 15 amino acids. The CDR3 protein is CSAPTSGRAAGELFF.

CDR3 protein: CASSQGAGGWTGELFF. The chain combines TRBV4-1 with TRBJ2-2; there is no DNA to check the TCRdb D call of TRBD1. The CDR3 has 16 amino acids. Germline CDR1 MGHRA, CDR2 YSYEKL.

This rearrangement joins TRBV5-1 to TRBJ1-1; TCRdb reports TRBD1, a call that lacks DNA to check it against. CDR1 and CDR2 from the germline V gene are SGHRS and YFSETQ. The CDR3 is 16 residues long. The CDR3 is CASSDPQAGFDTEAFF.

This rearrangement joins TRBV29-1 to TRBJ1-1; with no DNA, the TCRdb D assignment of TRBD1 cannot be verified. The CDR3 sequence is 13 residues long. In germline, CDR1 is SQVTM, CDR2 ANQGSEA. The CDR3 region is CSVEARGVYEAFF.

The chain couples TRBV12-3 or TRBV12-4 to TRBJ2-3; the D call from TCRdb, TRBD2, cannot be confirmed without DNA. This CDR3 contains 13 residues. This chain's CDR3 is CASIAPLGNTQYF.

The V gene is TRBV29-1, the J gene TRBJ2-2; TCRdb lists TRBD2, though no DNA is available to test this call. The CDR3 runs 14 residues. Germline V CDR1 and CDR2: SQVTM, ANQGSEA. The CDR3 here is CSVDGTRNTGELFF.

The gene calls are TRBV11-2 and TRBJ2-3; no DNA is available, so the TRBD1 call from TCRdb remains unchecked. In germline, CDR1 is SGHAT, CDR2 FQNNGV. The CDR3 has 17 residues. CDR3 sequence: CASSLGRTGATTDTQYF.

The chain is built from TRBV5-1 and TRBJ1-1; the D gene TCRdb calls, TRBD1, cannot be checked with no DNA. The CDR3 runs 14 residues. Per the germline V gene, CDR1 is SGHRS and CDR2 is YFSETQ. The CDR3 region is CASSGGQGDTEAFF. Full variable domain (missing parts from reference TRBV5-1 and TRBJ1-1): KAGVTQTPRYLIKTRGQQVTLSCSPISGHRSVSWYQQTPGQGLQFLFEYFSETQRNKGNFPGRFSGRQFSNSRSEMNVSTLELGDSALYLCASSGGQGDTEAFFGQGTRLTVV.

This chain uses TRBV7-6 with TRBJ2-5; TCRdb reports TRBD1, a call that lacks DNA to check it against. Germline CDR1 and CDR2: SGHVS and FNYEAQ. This CDR3 region has 13 residues. The CDR3 sequence: CASSDPGGETQYF.

This sequence joins TRBV11-2 and TRBJ2-7; with no DNA, the TCRdb D assignment of TRBD2 cannot be verified. Germline V gene sequence: CDR1 SGHAT, CDR2 FQNNGV. The CDR3 is 17 residues long. This CDR3 is CASSWYPGTSGSYEQYF.